This TCR beta chain was profiled in a study of T cell responses to AZD1222 COVID-19 vaccine. Whole-study results and caveats: Reportedly, close to half of spike-specific TCRs are directed against unmutated variant regions. Scientists sampled the repertoires only once the peak T cell response had passed. Baseline serology detected seropositivity in only five to seven AZD1222 recipients.

Sequencing was performed with immunoSEQ multiplex PCR; in TCRdb, only in-frame clones are kept and a portion is missing. The sample has about 130,000 clones; over 85% are singletons. With respect to this clone: The target antigen is unknown.

This CDR3 comprises 14 residues. Germline V CDR1 and CDR2: SGDLS, YYNGEE. J was trimmed by 11 bases and V by 2 bases; bases with no gene match: 5. The source of this sequence is an adult who received the AZD1222 COVID-19 vaccine. V is TRBV9 and J is TRBJ1-6; 9 bases line up with TRBD1. The sequences come from peripheral blood, collected 28 days after the second AZD1222 dose. The chain's CDR3 is CASSVGDRETPLHF. Written as DNA, the CDR3 is TGTGCCAGCAGCGTGGGGGACAGGGAGACACCCCTCCACTTT.